Presented here are 29 T cell receptor beta chains from one specimen sequenced in a study of Ad26.COV2.S vaccination and SARS-CoV-2 variants. Sample treatment: around 19 received Ad26.COV2.S at low or high dose, single or two shots; several received placebo; per-sample allocation not given. After the first vaccine or placebo injection, samples were drawn on day 63. Some clones are missing from TCRdb's copy, which holds only in-frame ones; the method was immunoSEQ multiplex PCR. Among about 450,000 clones listed, about 88% were seen once. The starting material was peripheral blood, obtained in a trial of Ad26.COV2.S vaccine versus placebo. These receptors were taken from a person aged 18 to 65 who received the Ad26.COV2.S COVID-19 vaccine or a placebo.

The chain links TRBV7-3 to TRBJ2-1, with 10 nucleotides matching TRBD1. V was pared by 5 bases and J by 8 bases, with 15 bases of the junction left unmatched. The CDR3 length is 17 residues. Germline values: CDR1 SGHTA, CDR2 FQGTGA. The CDR3 sequence is CASSPKPPGTGVYEQFF. CDR3 coding DNA: TGTGCCAGCAGCCCAAAACCCCCCGGGACAGGGGTCTATGAGCAGTTCTTC.

The rearrangement links TRBV18 to TRBJ1-1; 11 bases are a match to TRBD1. The CDR3 length is 15 residues. V dropped 3 bases and J dropped 5; count of bases not matched to a gene: 5. Germline V gene lookup returns CDR1 KGHSH and CDR2 LQKENI. The CDR3 sequence is CASSPRTGGETEAFF. The DNA for the CDR3 is TGTGCCAGCTCACCCAGGACAGGGGGCGAGACTGAAGCTTTCTTT.

The V call is TRBV6-2 or TRBV6-3, the J call TRBJ2-7; 9 bases agree with TRBD1. The CDR3 has 15 amino acids. V lost 4 bases, J lost 2 bases, and 6 bases stayed unmatched. CDR1 is MNHEY and CDR2 is SVGEGT in the germline V gene. As DNA, the CDR3 is TGTGCCAGCAGTTCAGCGGACAGGGGAACCTACGAGCAGTACTTC. Protein product: CASSSADRGTYEQYF.

The chain recombines TRBV2 with TRBJ2-7, with 8 bases lining up with TRBD1. The CDR3 extends over 14 amino acids. The ends lost 11 bases at V and 0 bases at J; junction bases unmatched: 9. CDR1 is SNHLY, CDR2 FYNNEI, per germline. CDR3 protein: CAGWTGQSSYEQYF. The CDR3 bases are TGTGCCGGCTGGACAGGGCAAAGCTCCTACGAGCAGTACTTC.

This sequence joins TRBV11-1 and TRBJ2-4, with 7 bases fitting TRBD1. This CDR3 has 13 residues. CDR1 is SGHAT and CDR2 is FQDESV in the germline V gene (reference sequence). J lost 9 bases, V lost 1 base, and 3 bases had no gene match. In nucleotides, the CDR3 is TGTGCCAGCAGCTTAGTTGGGACAGCCATTCAGTACTTC. It yields the protein CASSLVGTAIQYF.

This clone came up once. The V call is TRBV6-5, the J call TRBJ1-5; D not resolved. Per the germline V gene, CDR1 is MNHEY and CDR2 is SVGAGI. V gave up 5 bases and J gave up 7 bases, with 18 bases separating them. The CDR3 loop spans 15 amino acids. CDR3 DNA: TGTGCCAGCAGTCCCCGGACTTCCTCCCAACAGCCCCAGCATTTT. It yields the protein CASSPRTSSQQPQHF.

The J gene is TRBJ2-5, the V gene TRBV6-5; the match to TRBD2 covers 14 bases. This CDR3 is 16 amino acids long. V trimming: 0 bases; J trimming: 5 bases; junction bases outside the gene matches: 2. Per germline, CDR1 MNHEY and CDR2 SVGAGI. In DNA form, the CDR3 reads TGTGCCAGCAGTTACTCGAGACTAGCGGGGGGGGAGACCCAGTACTTC. It encodes CASSYSRLAGGETQYF.

The chain couples TRBV10-3 to TRBJ2-1, with D possibly being TRBD2 (6 bases). CDR3 length equals 17 residues. V lost 0 bases, J lost 0 bases, and 12 bases lay in between. Germline V gives CDR1 ENHRY, CDR2 SYGVKD. The CDR3 is CAISESRGRNSYNEQFF. For the CDR3, the DNA is TGTGCCATCAGTGAGTCGCGGGGTCGGAACTCCTACAATGAGCAGTTCTTC.

CDR3 DNA: TGTGCCACCAGTGATGCTAGCGGCTCCCAAGAGACCCAGTACTTC. It encodes CATSDASGSQETQYF. The chain links TRBV24-1 to TRBJ2-5; 7 bases align to TRBD2. The CDR3 runs 15 residues. The V and J ends lost 3 bases and 1 base, in that order; junction bases with no gene match: 4. Looked up from germline, CDR1 is KGHDR and CDR2 is SFDVKD.

This sequence joins TRBV7-9 and TRBJ2-7, with 9 bases identical to TRBD1. The V and J ends lost 8 bases and 4 bases, in that order; junction bases with no gene match: 6. The CDR3 length is 13 residues. Germline V gene data show CDR1 as SEHNR and CDR2 as FQNEAQ (reference sequence). The CDR3 sequence: CASGDRERYEQYV. The CDR3, as DNA: TGTGCCAGCGGGGACAGGGAGAGATACGAGCAGTACGTC.

The chain links TRBV5-1 to TRBJ2-3; D possibly matches TRBD1 or TRBD2 (6 bases each). The V and J ends lost 4 bases and 1 base respectively, with 13 bases between them. From germline, CDR1 is SGHRS and CDR2 YFSETQ. CDR3 length: 15 amino acids. CDR3 bases: TGCGCCAGCAGCCCACCGGAGGGGGGCACAGATACGCAGTATTTT. Its protein product is CASSPPEGGTDTQYF.

This clone was observed a handful of times. The chain employs TRBV7-2 and TRBJ1-1; D might be TRBD1 (6 bases). This CDR3 has 15 residues. V lost 1 base to trimming and J lost 1 base, with 10 bases between them. Germline V CDR1 and CDR2: SGHTA, FQGNSA. The CDR3 region has the DNA TGTGCCAGCAGCTTAGACAGGGTAGCGAACACTGAAGCTTTCTTT. Residues: CASSLDRVANTEAFF.

The chain employs TRBV5-6 and TRBJ1-3; the D is unclear. Germline values: CDR1 SGHDT, CDR2 YYEEEE. The CDR3 has 14 amino acids. V shed 4 bases and J shed 0 bases, with 8 bases lying between them. In nucleotides, the CDR3 is TGTGCCAGCAGCCGCGATGGCTCTGGAAACACCATATATTTT. This translates into CASSRDGSGNTIYF.

V and J are TRBV5-1 and TRBJ2-1; TRBD2 matches at 9 bases. The CDR3 length is 18 residues. Germline values: CDR1 SGHRS, CDR2 YFSETQ. V lost 0 bases to trimming and J lost 4 bases; unmatched junction nucleotides: 11. The CDR3 nucleotides are TGCGCCAGCAGCTTGGATGCTAGCGGGATGCCATCGTACAATGAGCAGTTCTTC. Its protein is CASSLDASGMPSYNEQFF.

The chain joins TRBV6-6 to TRBJ1-1, with TRBD1 as a possible D gene (6 bases). CDR1 MNHNY and CDR2 SVGAGI come from the germline V gene (reference sequence). The CDR3 covers 13 residues. V lost 6 bases and J 4 bases, leaving 12 bases between the germline ends. CDR3 sequence: CASRHQGITEAFF. CDR3 nucleotide sequence: TGTGCCAGCAGACACCAGGGGATCACTGAAGCTTTCTTT.

Concerning this clone: This specimen includes other DNA sequences encoding the same CDR3. The chain joins TRBV7-2 to TRBJ1-3; D is unresolved. This CDR3 is 14 amino acids long. The V end lost 3 bases, the J end lost 0 bases, and 6 bases lay between the germline ends. CDR1 and CDR2 from the germline V gene are SGHTA and FQGNSA. CDR3 in amino acids: CASSFSGSGNTIYF. The CDR3 coding sequence is TGTGCCAGCAGCTTCTCTGGCTCTGGAAACACCATATATTTT.

This clone has only one observation. This chain uses TRBV5-4 with TRBJ1-1, with TRBD1 identical over 7 bases. The length of the CDR3 is 14 residues. Germline CDR1 is SGHNT and CDR2 is YYREEE (reference sequence). Trimming at V came to 4 bases and at J to 3 bases, leaving 6 bases not matched to a gene. CDR3 loop: CASSQGTAYTEAFF. CDR3 DNA: TGTGCCAGCAGCCAAGGGACAGCCTACACTGAAGCTTTCTTT.

About this clone itself: The identical CDR3 is also encoded by other nucleotide sequences in the sample. CDR3 in amino acids: CASSSSTDTQYF. The CDR3 bases are TGTGCCAGCAGTTCCTCCACAGATACGCAGTATTTT. This chain uses TRBV12-3 or TRBV12-4 with TRBJ2-3; D is unclear. V lost 4 bases and J 2 bases, leaving 4 bases between the germline ends. The CDR3 has 12 residues.

The chain couples TRBV11-2 to TRBJ2-1; D ambiguous. The V end lost 5 bases, the J end lost 1 base, and 12 bases lay between the germline ends. Germline V gives CDR1 SGHAT, CDR2 FQNNGV. This CDR3 has 15 amino acids. CDR3 protein: CASSRYEESYNEQFF. The CDR3 bases are TGTGCCAGCAGCCGCTACGAAGAGTCCTACAATGAGCAGTTCTTC.

This chain joins TRBV9 and TRBJ2-7; 7 bases are a match to TRBD1. This CDR3 has 16 residues. The trim removed 4 bases at V and 2 bases at J, leaving 12 bases unmatched. The germline gives CDR1 SGDLS, CDR2 YYNGEE. The CDR3 is CASSTHTGVGPYEQYF. CDR3 coding DNA: TGTGCCAGCAGCACCCACACAGGGGTCGGCCCCTACGAGCAGTACTTC.

The chain employs TRBV3-1 (or the pseudogene TRBV3-2) and TRBJ2-1, with 11 bases lining up with TRBD1. Germline V gives CDR1 LGHDT, CDR2 YNNKEL (reference sequence). CDR3 length equals 15 residues. Trimming at V came to 2 bases and at J to 8 bases, leaving 5 bases not matched to a gene. CDR3 coding DNA: TGTGCCAGCAGCCAAAAGGGACAGGGGGGGCATGAGCAGTTCTTC. Its translation is CASSQKGQGGHEQFF.

This chain uses TRBV7-2 with TRBJ1-4; D is perhaps TRBD1 (6 bases). Trimming took off 3 bases at V and 7 bases at J, with 18 bases between the two ends. From germline, CDR1 is SGHTA and CDR2 FQGNSA. The CDR3 runs to 16 residues. For the CDR3, the DNA is TGTGCCAGCAGCTTGGTGAGGACCTCAGGGGCTGAAAAACTGTTTTTT. This gives the protein CASSLVRTSGAEKLFF.

The chain combines TRBV24-1 with TRBJ2-5, with D possibly being TRBD1 (5 bases). The V and J ends lost 5 bases and 2 bases respectively, with 14 bases between them. This CDR3 contains 15 residues. Germline CDR1 and CDR2: KGHDR and SFDVKD. CDR3 sequence reads: CATSAQGKGQETQYF. The CDR3 DNA reads as TGTGCCACCAGTGCCCAGGGTAAGGGACAAGAGACCCAGTACTTC.

This clone was seen only once. This rearrangement joins TRBV2 to TRBJ1-1; the D gene is possibly TRBD1 (5 bases). Germline V gene lookup returns CDR1 SNHLY and CDR2 FYNNEI. Deletions cut 3 bases from V and 5 bases from J, with 13 bases between. The CDR3 has 14 residues. As DNA, the CDR3 is TGTGCCAGCAGTGAGTTCTTGGGGGGAACTGAAGCTTTCTTT. Amino acids: CASSEFLGGTEAFF.

The V call is TRBV13, the J call TRBJ1-6; 7 bases match TRBD1. Trimming took 5 bases from V and 7 from J; bases not matched to a gene: 8. The CDR3 totals 15 residues. CDR1 and CDR2 (germline): PRHDT, FYEKMQ (reference sequence). The CDR3 loop reads CASSLPGQINSPLHF. The CDR3, as DNA: TGTGCCAGCAGCCTACCGGGACAGATAAATTCACCCCTCCACTTT.

This chain links TRBV30 with TRBJ2-3, with unresolved D. The V end was cut by 3 bases, the J end by 6 bases, with 19 bases between. The germline CDR1 and CDR2 sequences are GTSNPN and SVGIG (reference sequence). This CDR3 region has 15 residues. Written as DNA, the CDR3 is TGTGCCTGGAGCCCATTCGACAACCCTGCTGATACGCAGTATTTT. The encoded protein is CAWSPFDNPADTQYF.

This chain uses TRBV5-1 with TRBJ1-1; TRBD1 might be the D (6 bases). From germline, CDR1 is SGHRS and CDR2 YFSETQ. V dropped 3 bases and J dropped 5 bases, with 20 bases sitting between them. The CDR3 is 16 residues long. CDR3 bases: TGCGCCAGCAGCTCTCTAGGGGGGGCGCAATGGACTGAAGCTTTCTTT. Its protein product is CASSSLGGAQWTEAFF.

The chain uses TRBV5-1 and TRBJ2-1, with D uncertain. V lost 3 bases and J lost 0, with 13 bases in between. Germline CDR1 and CDR2: SGHRS and YFSETQ. This CDR3 region has 16 residues. CDR3 bases: TGCGCCAGCAGCTACCGAGACGCTAGCTCCTACAATGAGCAGTTCTTC. Translation: CASSYRDASSYNEQFF.

V is TRBV6-2 or TRBV6-3 and J is TRBJ1-2; D is possibly TRBD1 (5 bases). The V end was cut by 6 bases, the J end by 8 bases, with 22 bases between. The CDR3 is made up of 15 amino acids. CDR1 is MNHEY, CDR2 SVGEGT, per germline. CDR3 residues: CASSALQAHSWGYTF. The CDR3 coding sequence is TGTGCCAGCAGCGCACTACAGGCCCACAGTTGGGGCTACACCTTC.